These T cell receptor beta chains were read from a single sample in a study of CD4 T cells in relation to SARS-CoV-2 and coronaviruses. These receptors' targets are unknown. Clones were sequenced by immunoSEQ multiplex PCR, and TCRdb holds only the in-frame ones, with some missing. The table includes around 30,000 clones, roughly four fifths detected once. The sample was memory CD4+ T cells from PBMCs, cultured in vitro. The receptors here all came from an adult with COVID-19. CDR3s include the opening cysteine and the closing phenylalanine or tryptophan. The order of the fields is J gene, D gene, clone size, V gene, CDR3 DNA, CDR3 protein. A D gene is named only where the DNA matches it firmly. Size is stated for part of the rows, as once, few or many counts, or as a class when the clone is expanded.

>TRBJ2-7|TRBD2|once|TRBV4-2
TGTGCCAGCAGCCAGACTAGCGGGCCTGTCGAGCAGTACTTC
CASSQTSGPVEQYF
>TRBJ2-5|.|once|TRBV28
TGTGCCAGCAGTCTTAACAGGGAGACCCAGTACTTC
CASSLNRETQYF
>TRBJ2-7|TRBD1|once|TRBV4-1
TGCGCCAGCAGCCATCCGGGACAGGGAAAGGGCGAGCAGTACTTC
CASSHPGQGKGEQYF
>TRBJ2-2|.|.|TRBV6-5
TGTGCCAGCAGTTACTTCAACACCGGGGAGCTGTTTTTT
CASSYFNTGELFF
>TRBJ1-4|TRBD1|.|TRBV28
TGTGCCAGCAGGTTCAGAGCTGGGACAGATGAAAAACTGTTTTTT
CASRFRAGTDEKLFF
>TRBJ1-6|.|.|TRBV30
TGTGCCTGGAGTGTAAGGCGGACAGTTTATAATTCACCCCTCCACTTT
CAWSVRRTVYNSPLHF
>TRBJ2-2|.|.|TRBV28
TGTGCCAGCAGATCCGGACAGCCGAACACCGGGGAGCTGTTTTTT
CASRSGQPNTGELFF
>TRBJ2-7|.|.|TRBV4-1
TGCGCCAGCAGCGGCAGTTCAAGACAACCCAGCTCCTACGAGCAGTACTTC
CASSGSSRQPSSYEQYF
>TRBJ2-1|.|.|TRBV3-1/TRBV3-2
TGTGCCAGCAGCCAAAGAGACTTATCCTACAATGAGCAGTTCTTC
CASSQRDLSYNEQFF
>TRBJ2-5|.|once|TRBV30
TGTGCCTGGCCTAGGCCAGGGAGAAGAGGCCTCGGGATGGAGACCCAGTACTTC
CAWPRPGRRGLGMETQYF
>TRBJ2-3|TRBD2|.|TRBV4-2
TGTGCCAGCAGCCCCGGACTAGTCACAGATACGCAGTATTTT
CASSPGLVTDTQYF
>TRBJ2-7|TRBD1|.|TRBV11-2
TGTGCCAGCAGCCCTTACGGGACAGGGGGCGGCTACGAGCAGTACTTC
CASSPYGTGGGYEQYF
>TRBJ2-7|TRBD2|.|TRBV15
TGTGCCACCAGCAGAGGACTAGCGGGAGGGCCCTACGAGCAGTACTTC
CATSRGLAGGPYEQYF
>TRBJ2-5|.|.|TRBV7-7
TGTGCTAGCAGCTTAGTCGGGAAACAAGAGACCCAGTACTTC
CASSLVGKQETQYF
>TRBJ2-7|TRBD1|.|TRBV2
TGTGCCAGCAGGGCGGGACAGGAAGCGCTCGAGCAGTACTTC
CASRAGQEALEQYF
>TRBJ2-1|.|.|TRBV6-5
TGTGCCAGCAGCCAGGCGCCGGGAAATAGGCAGTTCTTC
CASSQAPGNRQFF
>TRBJ2-1|TRBD1|.|TRBV19
TGTGCCAGTAGTATAGGCAGGGGGCTTTACAATGAGCAGTTCTTC
CASSIGRGLYNEQFF
>TRBJ2-2|.|once|TRBV2
TGTGCCAGCAATGAGGGAACGAACACCGGGGAGCTGTTTTTT
CASNEGTNTGELFF
>TRBJ2-3|.|.|TRBV6-1
TGTGCCAGCAGTGGCAGCTGGAAACTTGGCACAGATACGCAGTATTTT
CASSGSWKLGTDTQYF
>TRBJ2-5|TRBD2|.|TRBV6-4
TGTGCCGGAACAGGGCGGTGGACTAGCCCGACACAAGAGACCCAGTACTTC
CAGTGRWTSPTQETQYF
>TRBJ2-1|.|.|TRBV25-1
TGTGCCAGCAGTGAATACCTCTACAATGAGCAGTTCTTC
CASSEYLYNEQFF
>TRBJ2-3|TRBD1|.|TRBV6-2/TRBV6-3
TGTGCCAGCAGCATACAGGGGGTGAGCACAGATACGCAGTATTTT
CASSIQGVSTDTQYF
>TRBJ1-4|TRBD1|.|TRBV18
TGTGCCAGCTCCCCGCCCACAGGGGCTCCTAATGAAAAACTGTTTTTT
CASSPPTGAPNEKLFF
>TRBJ1-2|TRBD1|.|TRBV7-2
TGTGCCAGCAGCTTAGGTTTAGGTGGACAGGGGATTAGTGGCTACACCTTC
CASSLGLGGQGISGYTF
>TRBJ2-1|.|.|TRBV9
TGTGCCAGCAGCTCGGACGATTTCGGTGAGCAGTTCTTC
CASSSDDFGEQFF
>TRBJ2-6|.|.|TRBV3-1/TRBV3-2
TGTGCCGGGCCGGCGGAATCGAAAACACCCTCTGGGGCCAACGTCCTGACTTTC
CAGPAESKTPSGANVLTF
>TRBJ2-7|TRBD2|.|TRBV18
TGTGCCAGCTCACCACCCGGGACTAGCGGGACCTACGAGCAGTACTTC
CASSPPGTSGTYEQYF
>TRBJ1-1|.|.|TRBV7-2
TGTGCCAGCAGCCAAGGGGGAGCCACTGAAGCTTTCTTT
CASSQGGATEAFF
>TRBJ2-1|.|once|TRBV19
TGTGCCAGTAGTATTTTCAATGAGCAGTTCTTC
CASSIFNEQFF
>TRBJ1-2|.|.|TRBV9
TGTGCCAGCAGCATAACGACAGAGAATTATGGCTACACCTTC
CASSITTENYGYTF
>TRBJ2-7|TRBD1|.|TRBV11-2
TGTGCCAGCAGCTGGGGGACAGGTTACGAGCAGTACTTC
CASSWGTGYEQYF
>TRBJ2-2|TRBD2|few|TRBV7-6
TGTGCCAGCAGCTCAGGACTAGGGGCCGGGGAGCTGTTTTTT
CASSSGLGAGELFF
>TRBJ1-6|.|.|TRBV9
TGTGCCAGCAGTGCAGCGATAGACTCCTATAATTCACCCCTCCACTTT
CASSAAIDSYNSPLHF
>TRBJ2-5|.|.|TRBV28
TGTGCCAGCAGCGGGGGGGGACAGGCTTACCAAGAGACCCAGTACTTC
CASSGGGQAYQETQYF
>TRBJ2-1|.|few|TRBV2
TGTGCCAGCAAAGAGCTAGCGTATTACAATGAGCAGTTCTTC
CASKELAYYNEQFF
>TRBJ1-1|.|.|TRBV19
TGTGCCAGTAGGAGCGGGGGCGGTTTCGAAGCTTTCTTT
CASRSGGGFEAFF
>TRBJ2-2|TRBD1|.|TRBV5-4
TGTGCCAGCAGCTTCCCACAGGGGACCGGGGAGCTGTTTTTT
CASSFPQGTGELFF
>TRBJ2-2|TRBD2|.|TRBV2
TGTGCCAGCAGTGACAAGCGGGAGGGCCGTTTTTCATCCGGGGAGCTGTTTTTT
CASSDKREGRFSSGELFF
>TRBJ1-3|.|once|TRBV7-2
TGTGCCAGCAGCTACAGTGGAAACACCATATATTTT
CASSYSGNTIYF
>TRBJ2-3|TRBD2|.|TRBV3-1/TRBV3-2
TGTGCCAGCAGCCAAGGGGCGAGCGGGAGATTGGGGGATACGCAGTATTTT
CASSQGASGRLGDTQYF
>TRBJ2-1|TRBD2|.|TRBV10-1
TGCGCCAGCAGTGACTTGTTGGCGGGGGACAATGAGCAGTTCTTC
CASSDLLAGDNEQFF
>TRBJ1-5|.|.|TRBV19
TGTGCCAGTAGTATAGAATTCGGAGGGGCGCGAAATCAGCCCCAGCATTTT
CASSIEFGGARNQPQHF
>TRBJ2-1|.|few|TRBV19
TGTGCCAGTAGTCCCCGGGAGTCGTCCTACAATGAGCAGTTCTTC
CASSPRESSYNEQFF
>TRBJ2-5|.|.|TRBV20-1
TGCAGTGCTAGTTTGGGGGAGAGGGAAGAGACCCAGTACTTC
CSASLGEREETQYF
>TRBJ2-7|TRBD2|.|TRBV10-3
TGTGCCATCAGTGAGCGACTAGCGTTTTCCTACGAGCAGTACTTC
CAISERLAFSYEQYF